Listed below are T cell receptor beta chains from one sample, sequenced in a study of CD8 T cells in ankylosing spondylitis. Each CDR3 protein gets one entry after TCRdb re-called the 5' RACE reads with MiXCR. The table records over 700,000 distinct CDR3 sequences, roughly 20% of them present only once. The material sequenced was blood, either unsorted or a sorted T cell fraction (not recorded which). The receptor set was obtained from a male donor with ankylosing spondylitis. Both conserved end residues are part of each CDR3. The D gene is left open where the match is weak. Size is omitted from some rows. Given values are once, few, many or a class for expanded clones.

size	length	V	D	J	CDR3	DNA
many	15	TRBV28	NA	TRBJ1-1	CASSFRGIQNTEAFF	TGTGCCAGCAGTTTCAGGGGAATCCAGAACACTGAAGCTTTCTTT
NA	14	TRBV6-2/TRBV6-3	NA	TRBJ1-1	CASTEQGWGAEAFF	TGTGCCAGCACCGAACAGGGTTGGGGCGCTGAAGCTTTCTTT
NA	15	TRBV6-1	TRBD1	TRBJ1-2	CASSETGLMRYGYTF	TGTGCCAGCAGTGAGACAGGGTTAATGCGCTATGGCTACACCTTC
few	15	TRBV28	TRBD1	TRBJ2-7	CASSETGQGTYEQYF	TGTGCCAGCAGTGAAACTGGACAGGGAACCTACGAGCAGTACTTC
few	15	TRBV20-1	NA	TRBJ2-1	CSAGPIEGVGNEQFF	TGCAGTGCGGGTCCCATTGAGGGAGTCGGCAATGAGCAGTTCTTC
few	12	TRBV7-6	NA	TRBJ2-3	CASSSDTLGQYF	TGTGCCAGCAGCTCAGACACCCTCGGGCAGTATTTT
few	16	TRBV13	TRBD2	TRBJ2-7	CASSYQTSGVSYEQYF	TGTGCCAGCAGCTACCAGACTAGCGGGGTATCCTACGAGCAGTACTTC
few	13	TRBV15	NA	TRBJ2-7	CATSRDLGDEQYF	TGTGCCACCAGCAGAGATCTAGGTGACGAGCAGTACTTC
NA	13	TRBV10-1	NA	TRBJ1-1	CASRARRDTEAFF	TGCGCCAGCAGGGCCCGCCGAGACACTGAAGCTTTCTTT
few	15	TRBV9	NA	TRBJ1-2	CASSEPPALDHGYTF	TGTGCCAGCAGCGAACCACCGGCCCTGGACCATGGCTACACCTTC
few	14	TRBV6-1	TRBD2	TRBJ2-7	CASRPPGLAAEQYF	TGTGCCAGCAGACCCCCGGGACTAGCGGCCGAGCAGTACTTC
NA	15	TRBV12-3/TRBV12-4	NA	TRBJ2-3	CASSSARWDTNTQYF	TGTGCCAGCAGTTCAGCCCGTTGGGACACTAATACGCAGTATTTT
NA	12	TRBV7-2	NA	TRBJ2-7	CASSVDPYEQYF	TGTGCCAGCAGCGTGGACCCCTACGAGCAGTACTTC
NA	14	TRBV13	NA	TRBJ2-1	CASSLGRSGIEQFF	TGTGCCAGCAGCTTAGGCCGGTCGGGTATTGAGCAGTTCTTC
NA	14	TRBV6-5	TRBD1	TRBJ2-7	CASSIRTGAGEQYF	TGTGCCAGCAGTATCCGGACAGGCGCGGGCGAGCAGTACTTC
NA	12	TRBV20-1	NA	TRBJ1-1	CSAAPGQTEAFF	TGCAGTGCTGCCCCGGGTCAAACTGAAGCTTTCTTT
NA	16	TRBV5-1	NA	TRBJ2-1	CASSLASGRLYNEQFF	TGCGCCAGCAGCTTGGCATCGGGGCGGTTGTACAATGAGCAGTTCTTC
NA	16	TRBV7-9	TRBD1	TRBJ2-3	CASSDSGTGAIDTQYF	TGTGCCAGCAGCGACTCCGGGACAGGGGCGATAGATACGCAGTATTTT
NA	15	TRBV28	TRBD1	TRBJ2-7	CASSRVPAGGYEQYF	TGTGCCAGCAGCCGCGTCCCGGCAGGGGGCTACGAGCAGTACTTC
NA	16	TRBV2	NA	TRBJ2-3	CASIPKRVYSTDTQYF	TGTGCCAGCATCCCAAAACGGGTATATAGCACAGACACGCAGTATTTT
NA	13	TRBV2	NA	TRBJ2-2	CASNSGDTGELFF	TGTGCCAGCAACAGCGGCGACACCGGGGAGCTGTTTTTT
few	16	TRBV12-3/TRBV12-4	NA	TRBJ2-1	CASSPNGRSSYNEQFF	TGTGCCAGCAGTCCTAATGGGAGGAGCTCCTACAATGAGCAGTTCTTC
NA	18	TRBV27	TRBD2	TRBJ2-3	CASSSRLAGGISGDTQYF	TGTGCCAGCAGTTCCCGACTAGCGGGGGGAATATCGGGAGATACGCAGTATTTT
NA	14	TRBV6-2/TRBV6-3	NA	TRBJ2-1	CASSYRGGYNEQFF	TGTGCCAGCAGTTACCGGGGCGGCTACAATGAGCAGTTCTTC
few	14	TRBV27	TRBD2	TRBJ2-7	CASSPTTSGYEQYF	TGTGCCAGCAGCCCTACCACTAGCGGCTACGAGCAGTACTTC
once	16	TRBV5-1	TRBD1	TRBJ1-1	CASSLDEGGDSRVAFF	TGCGCCAGCAGCTTGGATGAAGGGGGCGACTCACGGGTCGCTTTCTTT
few	14	TRBV9	NA	TRBJ1-1	CASSARLLNTEAFF	TGTGCCAGCAGCGCCCGGCTCTTGAACACTGAAGCTTTCTTT
few	14	TRBV6-5	NA	TRBJ1-5	CASSYGGMGQPQHF	TGTGCCAGCAGTTACGGGGGTATGGGACAGCCCCAGCATTTT
NA	13	TRBV2	NA	TRBJ2-2	CASRGSGAGELFF	TGTGCCAGCAGAGGCAGTGGAGCCGGGGAGCTGTTTTTT
few	16	TRBV5-1	NA	TRBJ2-7	CASSLYTTDGYYEQYF	TGCGCCAGCAGCTTATATACGACAGATGGCTACTACGAGCAGTACTTC
many	14	TRBV29-1	NA	TRBJ2-3	CSVEGLVGTDTQYF	TGCAGCGTTGAAGGTCTGGTGGGCACAGATACGCAGTATTTT
NA	15	TRBV9	TRBD1	TRBJ2-7	CASSISGTGYQEQYF	TGTGCCAGCAGCATCTCCGGGACAGGGTACCAGGAGCAGTACTTC
NA	17	TRBV24-1	TRBD2	TRBJ2-3	CATSARLAGATTDTQYF	TGTGCCACCAGCGCCCGACTAGCGGGGGCCACCACAGATACGCAGTATTTT
NA	14	TRBV3-1	TRBD1	TRBJ2-3	CASNTGGLADTQYF	TGTGCCAGCAACACAGGGGGCCTGGCAGATACGCAGTATTTT
NA	16	TRBV4-2	NA	TRBJ2-1	CASSQGWASGYNEQFF	TGTGCCAGCAGCCAAGGCTGGGCTAGTGGTTACAATGAGCAGTTCTTC
few	17	TRBV7-2	TRBD2	TRBJ2-3	CASSGRLAGAGTDTQYF	TGTGCCAGCAGCGGGCGACTAGCGGGAGCCGGCACAGATACGCAGTATTTT
few	16	TRBV4-1	NA	TRBJ1-2	CASSVKVSGDLYGYTF	TGCGCCAGCAGCGTGAAAGTCTCAGGCGACCTCTATGGCTACACCTTC
few	14	TRBV3-1	NA	TRBJ1-6	CASSQNSNNSPLHF	TGTGCCAGCAGCCAAAATTCGAATAATTCACCCCTCCACTTT
few	16	TRBV12-3/TRBV12-4	NA	TRBJ1-3	CASSLAPGVGGNTIYF	TGTGCCAGCAGTTTAGCGCCGGGGGTGGGTGGAAACACCATATATTTT
NA	16	TRBV6-2/TRBV6-3	TRBD1	TRBJ2-1	CASSRATTGPSNEQFF	TGTGCCAGCAGCAGAGCAACGACAGGGCCCTCAAATGAGCAGTTCTTC
NA	15	TRBV12-3/TRBV12-4	NA	TRBJ2-1	CASRQRTTRYNEQFF	TGTGCCAGCAGGCAGAGGACTACCCGTTACAATGAGCAGTTCTTC
few	14	TRBV3-1	NA	TRBJ2-5	CASSHRRDQETQYF	TGTGCCAGCAGCCATCGACGGGACCAAGAGACCCAGTACTTC
few	13	TRBV18	NA	TRBJ1-2	CASSPRSTSGYTF	TGTGCCAGCTCACCACGCAGTACCTCTGGCTACACCTTC
NA	15	TRBV7-9	TRBD1	TRBJ2-1	CASSPGTGPTVEQFF	TGTGCCAGCAGCCCAGGGACAGGGCCGACGGTTGAGCAGTTCTTC
few	16	TRBV7-8	TRBD1	TRBJ1-5	CASSSGWGQGNQPQHF	TGTGCCAGCAGCTCCGGCTGGGGACAGGGCAATCAGCCCCAGCATTTT
few	13	TRBV9	NA	TRBJ2-2	CASSTTGFSELFF	TGTGCCAGCAGCACAACAGGGTTCTCGGAGCTGTTTTTT
few	15	TRBV20-1	TRBD1	TRBJ1-2	CSASPPGGLGYGYTF	TGCAGTGCTAGTCCGCCAGGGGGTCTAGGCTATGGCTACACCTTC
NA	15	TRBV5-1	TRBD1	TRBJ1-6	CASSAGGSHNSPLHF	TGCGCCAGCAGCGCAGGGGGCAGCCATAATTCACCCCTCCACTTT
NA	15	TRBV30	NA	TRBJ1-5	CAWSVRRGTNQPQHF	TGTGCCTGGAGTGTACGGCGGGGGACTAATCAGCCCCAGCATTTT
NA	17	TRBV6-5	NA	TRBJ1-6	CASSYLPWRGDGSPLHF	TGTGCCAGCAGTTACCTACCCTGGAGGGGAGACGGTTCACCCCTCCACTTT
many	13	TRBV12-3/TRBV12-4	TRBD1	TRBJ2-7	CASSSGQSYEQYF	TGTGCCAGCAGCTCGGGACAGTCCTACGAGCAGTACTTC
NA	15	TRBV7-9	NA	TRBJ2-7	CASSLVGLDSYEQYF	TGTGCCAGCAGCTTAGTTGGGCTAGACTCCTACGAGCAGTACTTC
few	14	TRBV3-1	NA	TRBJ1-1	CASSQRPLGTEAFF	TGTGCCAGCAGCCAACGACCCCTGGGGACTGAAGCTTTCTTT
NA	16	TRBV7-6	NA	TRBJ1-1	CASSFSQGRGDTEAFF	TGTGCCAGCAGCTTTTCACAGGGCAGAGGTGACACTGAAGCTTTCTTT
few	14	TRBV7-2	NA	TRBJ2-1	CASSLAGFGNEQFF	TGTGCCAGCAGCTTAGCGGGGTTTGGGAATGAGCAGTTCTTC